This T cell receptor beta chain stems from a study of PD-1 blockade in classical Hodgkin lymphoma. Study results and caveats: Any patient who commenced nivolumab under 1 year after ASCT was excluded. Significantly greater TCR diversity emerged by C4D1 in CD4+ cells but not CD8+ cells.

Relapses following autologous stem cell transplantation were seen in all patients, with brentuximab vedotin exposure varying. Best response was recorded as complete response, partial response or progressive disease. The CDR3 spans 14 residues. V was cut by 4 bases and J by 9 bases, with 18 bases left in between. Per the germline V gene, CDR1 is SGHTA and CDR2 is FQGNSA. With respect to this clone: Its antigen is unidentified.

Sequencing was performed with immunoSEQ multiplex PCR; in TCRdb, only in-frame clones are kept and a portion is missing. The sample comprises around 96,000 clones, roughly 83% of which are singletons, and more than 10% rests with the top ten. The clonotype was recovered from a human donor with classical Hodgkin lymphoma. The material was peripheral blood mononuclear cells (PBMCs), obtained at baseline. The V and J genes are TRBV7-2 and TRBJ2-5; perhaps D is TRBD1 or TRBD2 (6 bases each). Here the CDR3 reads CASSSIQGWEAQYF. The CDR3 coding sequence is TGTGCCAGCAGCTCAATCCAGGGGTGGGAGGCCCAGTACTTC.